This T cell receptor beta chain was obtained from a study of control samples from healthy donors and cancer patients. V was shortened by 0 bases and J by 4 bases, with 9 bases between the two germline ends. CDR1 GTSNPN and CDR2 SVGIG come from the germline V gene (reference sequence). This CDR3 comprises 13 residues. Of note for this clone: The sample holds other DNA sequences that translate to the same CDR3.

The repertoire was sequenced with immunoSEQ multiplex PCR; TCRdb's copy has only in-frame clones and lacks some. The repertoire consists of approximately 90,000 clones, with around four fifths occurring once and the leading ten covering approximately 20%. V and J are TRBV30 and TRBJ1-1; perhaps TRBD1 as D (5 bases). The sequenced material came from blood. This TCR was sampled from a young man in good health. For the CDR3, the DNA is TGTGCCTGGAGTGTAGGTGGGGGCACTGAAGCTTTCTTT. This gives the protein CAWSVGGGTEAFF.